This entry is about one T cell receptor (beta chain). Antigen specificity is unknown. Trimming took off 6 bases at V and 5 bases at J, with 15 bases between the two ends. The germline gives CDR1 MNHEY, CDR2 SVGAGI. This CDR3 contains 14 residues. This sample is drawn from a study of neoadjuvant nivolumab and ipilimumab in lung cancer. Findings and caveats of the study: TCR receptors were sequenced in few samples.

The table came from immunoSEQ multiplex PCR; TCRdb's copy has only in-frame clones and leaves some out. The table lists fewer than 40,000 clones, less than 95% of them singletons, with about 4.9% in the top ten. The chain links TRBV6-5 to TRBJ2-3, with D possibly TRBD2 on 7 matching bases. This sample comprised peripheral blood, obtained after neoadjuvant nivolumab, alone or with ipilimumab, at or shortly before surgery. The clonotype originates from an adult with non-small cell lung cancer. CDR3 bases: TGTGCCAGCAGCAGAGGGGGGGCACTAGATACGCAGTATTTT. Protein product: CASSRGGALDTQYF.